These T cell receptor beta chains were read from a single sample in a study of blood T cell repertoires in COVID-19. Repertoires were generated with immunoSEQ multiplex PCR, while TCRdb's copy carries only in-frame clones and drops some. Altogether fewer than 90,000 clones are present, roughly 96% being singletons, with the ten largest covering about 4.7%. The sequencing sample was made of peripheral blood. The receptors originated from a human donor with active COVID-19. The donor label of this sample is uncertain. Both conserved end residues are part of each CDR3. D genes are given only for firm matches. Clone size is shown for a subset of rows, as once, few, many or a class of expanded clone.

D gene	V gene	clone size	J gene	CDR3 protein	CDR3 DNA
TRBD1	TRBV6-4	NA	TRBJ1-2	CASSAGDRMRGYTF	TGTGCCAGCAGCGCCGGGGACAGGATGAGGGGCTACACCTTC
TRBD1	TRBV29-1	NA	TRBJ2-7	CSVPLGTGRGEQYF	TGCAGCGTCCCCCTCGGGACAGGGAGAGGCGAGCAGTACTTC
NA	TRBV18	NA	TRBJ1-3	CASSPQAGDSGNTIYF	TGTGCCAGCTCACCTCAGGCGGGGGACTCTGGAAACACCATATATTTT
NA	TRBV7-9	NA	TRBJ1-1	CASSRSGVGTEAFF	TGTGCCAGCAGCCGTTCGGGGGTGGGCACTGAAGCTTTCTTT
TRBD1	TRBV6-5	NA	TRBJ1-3	CALRGTGNTIYF	TGTGCCCTCAGGGGGACTGGAAACACCATATATTTT
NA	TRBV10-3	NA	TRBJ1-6	CAISVAGPSSYNSPLHF	TGTGCCATCAGTGTGGCAGGGCCCAGCTCCTATAATTCACCCCTCCACTTT
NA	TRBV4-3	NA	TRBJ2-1	CASSQDNRPDEQFF	TGCGCCAGCAGCCAAGATAACAGGCCTGATGAGCAGTTCTTC
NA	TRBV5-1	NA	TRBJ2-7	CASSWDIYRSYEQYF	TGCGCCAGCAGCTGGGACATTTACCGCTCCTACGAGCAGTACTTC
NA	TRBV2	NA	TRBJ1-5	CASSSTGYSNQPQHF	TGTGCCAGCAGCTCCACAGGGTATAGCAATCAGCCCCAGCATTTT
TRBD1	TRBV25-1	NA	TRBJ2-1	CASSVSGTGYNEQFF	TGTGCCAGCAGTGTCTCCGGGACAGGTTACAATGAGCAGTTCTTC
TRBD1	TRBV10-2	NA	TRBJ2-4	CASSEPAQGINIQYF	TGCGCCAGCAGTGAGCCCGCACAGGGGATAAACATTCAGTACTTC
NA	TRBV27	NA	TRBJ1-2	CASSYAPQASGYTF	TGTGCCAGCAGTTACGCACCTCAGGCCTCTGGCTACACCTTC
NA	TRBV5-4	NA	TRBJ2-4	CASSLGTAQNIQYF	TGTGCCAGCAGCTTAGGCACAGCCCAAAACATTCAGTACTTC
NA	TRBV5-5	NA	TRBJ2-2	CASSFDSTPGTGELFF	TGTGCCAGCAGCTTTGACTCGACCCCGGGCACCGGGGAGCTGTTTTTT
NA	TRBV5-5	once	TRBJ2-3	CASSLGPTDTQYF	TGTGCCAGCAGCTTGGGGCCCACAGATACGCAGTATTTT
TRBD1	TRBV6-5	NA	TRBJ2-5	CASYDRGTYQETQYF	TGTGCCAGCTACGACAGGGGGACGTACCAAGAGACCCAGTACTTC
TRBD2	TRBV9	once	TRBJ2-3	CASSPRAGESTDTQYF	TGTGCCAGCAGCCCACGAGCGGGAGAGAGCACAGATACGCAGTATTTT
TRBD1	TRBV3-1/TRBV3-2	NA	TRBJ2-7	CASSRNAGGWEEQYF	TGTGCCAGCAGCCGTAACGCAGGGGGCTGGGAGGAGCAGTACTTC
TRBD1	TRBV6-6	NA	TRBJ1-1	CASSYPVGQMNTEAFF	TGTGCCAGCAGTTACCCCGTGGGACAGATGAACACTGAAGCTTTCTTT
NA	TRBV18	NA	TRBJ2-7	CASSPTTSSYEQYF	TGTGCCAGCTCACCAACTACCAGCTCCTACGAGCAGTACTTC
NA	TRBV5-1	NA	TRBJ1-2	CASSLAFGGYTF	TGCGCCAGCAGCTTAGCGTTCGGGGGCTACACCTTC
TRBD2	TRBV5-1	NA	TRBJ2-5	CASSVPGGRETQYF	TGCGCCAGCAGCGTCCCGGGGGGTCGAGAGACCCAGTACTTC
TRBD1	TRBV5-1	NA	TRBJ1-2	CASSLGYGQGTNYGYTF	TGCGCCAGCAGCTTGGGGTATGGACAGGGGACAAACTATGGCTACACCTTC
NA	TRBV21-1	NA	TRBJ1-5	CASSQQGAKDQPQHF	TGTGCCAGCAGCCAACAGGGGGCAAAAGATCAGCCCCAGCATTTT
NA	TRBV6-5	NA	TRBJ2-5	CASSPPGVGETQYF	TGTGCCAGCAGTCCCCCAGGGGTAGGGGAGACCCAGTACTTC
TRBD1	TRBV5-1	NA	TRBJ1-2	CASSPGQGNYGYTF	TGCGCCAGCAGCCCCGGACAGGGTAACTATGGCTACACCTTC
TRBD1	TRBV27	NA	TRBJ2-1	CASSLMTGGGGGEQFF	TGTGCCAGCAGTTTAATGACAGGGGGCGGGGGCGGTGAGCAGTTCTTC
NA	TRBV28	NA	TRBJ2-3	CASSSSRGRGTDTQYF	TGTGCCAGCAGTTCTTCCAGGGGCCGAGGGACAGATACGCAGTATTTT
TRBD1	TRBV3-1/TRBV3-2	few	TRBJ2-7	CASSQATGTGGYEQYF	TGTGCCAGCAGCCAGGCCACCGGGACAGGGGGTTACGAGCAGTACTTC
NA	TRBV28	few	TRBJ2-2	CASSLSNTGELFF	TGTGCCAGCAGCTTGTCCAACACCGGGGAGCTGTTTTTT
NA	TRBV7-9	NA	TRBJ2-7	CASSLQGNYEQYF	TGTGCCAGCAGCTTACAGGGAAACTACGAGCAGTACTTC
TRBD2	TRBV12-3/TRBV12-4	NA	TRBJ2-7	CASRELAGVEQYF	TGTGCCAGCAGAGAACTAGCGGGGGTCGAGCAGTACTTC